This section outlines one T cell receptor beta chain sequence together with its context. This entry is derived from a study of blood T cell repertoires in COVID-19. Study-level background: Acute and convalescent COVID-19 samples came from the United States, Italy and Spain.

The CDR3 runs to 18 residues. CDR1 is LNHNV and CDR2 is YYDKDF in the germline V gene (reference sequence). V was clipped by 0 bases and J by 6 bases; unmatched bases: 11. As handled by the study authors: Amplification of reference gene primers provided the estimated nucleated cell counts. Here immunoSEQ multiplex PCR was the method, and the copy in TCRdb shows in-frame clones only, minus some. V and J calls and clone size are copied from that table; D and trimming were computed from the DNA. The sample contains around 130,000 clones, roughly 90% of which appear only once. The chain combines TRBV15 with TRBJ2-2; TRBD1 agrees at 9 bases. What was sequenced was peripheral blood. The source of this sequence is a man aged 50-59 years with active or convalescent COVID-19. The chain's CDR3 is CATSREILPGTGPGELFF. The CDR3, as DNA: TGTGCCACCAGCAGAGAGATCCTCCCGGGGACAGGGCCCGGGGAGCTGTTTTTT. The variable domain in full, completed from reference TRBV15 and TRBJ2-2, reads DAMVIQNPRYQVTQFGKPVTLSCSQTLNHNVMYWYQQKSSQAPKLLFHYYDKDFNNEADTPDNFQSRRPNTSFCFLDIRSPGLGDTAMYLCATSREILPGTGPGELFFGEGSRLTVL.